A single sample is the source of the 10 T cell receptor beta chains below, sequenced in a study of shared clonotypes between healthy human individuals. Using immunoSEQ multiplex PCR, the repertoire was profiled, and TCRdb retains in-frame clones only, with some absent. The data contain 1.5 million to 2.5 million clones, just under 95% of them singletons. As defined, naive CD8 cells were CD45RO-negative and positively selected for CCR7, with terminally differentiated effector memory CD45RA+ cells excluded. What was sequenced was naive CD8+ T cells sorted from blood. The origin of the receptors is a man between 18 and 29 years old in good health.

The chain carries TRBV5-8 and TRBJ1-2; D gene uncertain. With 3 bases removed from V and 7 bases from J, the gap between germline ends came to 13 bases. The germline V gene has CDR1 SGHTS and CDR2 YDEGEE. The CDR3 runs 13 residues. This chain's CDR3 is CASSYGRSVGYTF. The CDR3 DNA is TGTGCCAGCAGCTACGGACGGAGCGTTGGCTACACCTTC. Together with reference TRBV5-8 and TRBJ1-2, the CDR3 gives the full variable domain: EAGVTQSPTHLIKTRGQQATLRCSPISGHTSVYWYQQALGLGLQFLLWYDEGEERNRGNFPPRFSGRQFPNYSSELNVNALELEDSALYLCASSYGRSVGYTFGSGTRLTVV.

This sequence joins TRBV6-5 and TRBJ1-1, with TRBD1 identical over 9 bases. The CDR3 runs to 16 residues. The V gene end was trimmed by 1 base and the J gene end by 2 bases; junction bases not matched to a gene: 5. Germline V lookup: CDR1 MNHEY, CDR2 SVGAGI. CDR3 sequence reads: CASSYLDRGENTEAFF. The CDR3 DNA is TGTGCCAGCAGTTACTTAGACAGGGGGGAAAACACTGAAGCTTTCTTT.

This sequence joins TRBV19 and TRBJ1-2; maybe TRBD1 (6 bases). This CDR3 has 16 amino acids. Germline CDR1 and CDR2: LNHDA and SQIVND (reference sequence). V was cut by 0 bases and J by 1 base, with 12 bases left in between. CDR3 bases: TGTGCCAGTAGTATAGACCTGGAACAGGGTAACTATGGCTACACCTTC. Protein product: CASSIDLEQGNYGYTF.

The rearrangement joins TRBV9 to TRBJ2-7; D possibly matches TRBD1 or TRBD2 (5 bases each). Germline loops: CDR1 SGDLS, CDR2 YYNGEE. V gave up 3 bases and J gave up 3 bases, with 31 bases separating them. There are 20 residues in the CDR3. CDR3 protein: CASSAYPDIEGTEAYYEQYF. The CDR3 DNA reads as TGTGCCAGCAGCGCGTACCCCGATATCGAGGGGACCGAAGCTTACTACGAGCAGTACTTC.

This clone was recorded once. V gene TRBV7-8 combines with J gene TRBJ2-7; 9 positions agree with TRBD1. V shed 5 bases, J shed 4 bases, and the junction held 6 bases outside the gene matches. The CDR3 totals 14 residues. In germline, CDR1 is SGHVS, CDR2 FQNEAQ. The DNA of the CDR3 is TGTGCCAGCAGCCCACAGGGGGCGGCGTACGAGCAGTACTTC. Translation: CASSPQGAAYEQYF.

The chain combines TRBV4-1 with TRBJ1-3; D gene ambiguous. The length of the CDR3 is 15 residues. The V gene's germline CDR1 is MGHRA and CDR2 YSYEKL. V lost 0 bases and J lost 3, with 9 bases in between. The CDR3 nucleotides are TGCGCCAGCAGCCAAGAATCGGGGTTTGGAAACACCATATATTTT. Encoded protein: CASSQESGFGNTIYF.

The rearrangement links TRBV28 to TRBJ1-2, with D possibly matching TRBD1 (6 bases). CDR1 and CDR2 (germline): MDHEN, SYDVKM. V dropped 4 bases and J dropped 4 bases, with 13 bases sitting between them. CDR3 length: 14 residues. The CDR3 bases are TGTGCCAGCAGTTGGAACAGGGAGGGCTATGGCTACACCTTC. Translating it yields CASSWNREGYGYTF.

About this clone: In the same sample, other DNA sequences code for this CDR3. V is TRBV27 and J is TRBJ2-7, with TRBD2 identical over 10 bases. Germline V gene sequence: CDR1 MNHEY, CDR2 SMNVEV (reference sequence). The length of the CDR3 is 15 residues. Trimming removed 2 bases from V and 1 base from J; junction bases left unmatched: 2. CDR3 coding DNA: TGTGCCAGCAGTTTAGTAGCGGGGGGTTCCTACGAGCAGTACTTC. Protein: CASSLVAGGSYEQYF.

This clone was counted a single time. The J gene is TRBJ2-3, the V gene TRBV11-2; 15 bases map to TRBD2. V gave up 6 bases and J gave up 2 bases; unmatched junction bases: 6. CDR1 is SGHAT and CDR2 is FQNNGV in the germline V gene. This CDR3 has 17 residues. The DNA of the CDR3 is TGTGCCAGCAGAGGACTAGCGGGGGGGCTGGACACAGATACGCAGTATTTT. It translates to CASRGLAGGLDTDTQYF.

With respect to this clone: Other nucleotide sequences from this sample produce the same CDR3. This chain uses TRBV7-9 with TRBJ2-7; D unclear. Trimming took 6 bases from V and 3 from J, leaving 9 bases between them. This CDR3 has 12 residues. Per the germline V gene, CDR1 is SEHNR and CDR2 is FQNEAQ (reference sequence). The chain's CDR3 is CASSPTNYEQYF. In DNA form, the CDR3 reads TGTGCCAGCAGTCCGACCAACTACGAGCAGTACTTC.